The clone carrying this TCR beta chain was counted between two and nine times. TCRdb itself ran the RT-PCR reads through MiXCR, one entry per CDR3 protein. The sample carries hundreds of thousands of distinct CDR3 sequences, approximately 10% recorded once. The CDR3 contains 12 residues. Trimming removed 2 bases at V and 3 bases at J, with 6 bases between. Germline V CDR1 and CDR2: SQVTM, ANQGSEA. The sample is drawn from a study of response to subunit inactivated influenza vaccine. The origin of this receptor is a middle-aged man who received an inactivated influenza vaccine. The chain uses TRBV29-1 and TRBJ2-3; the D is unclear. The sequencing here drew on PBMCs from blood, taken roughly 47 days after vaccination. This chain's CDR3 is CSVESVTDTQYF. CDR3 nucleotide sequence: TGCAGCGTTGAATCGGTGACAGATACGCAGTATTTT.